These T cell receptor beta chains were read from a single sample in a study of human T cells and chemical hapten exposure. TCRdb reprocessed the RACE reads via MiXCR and lists one record per CDR3 protein. Of 150,000 or so distinct CDR3 sequences listed, more than 12% were seen once; the top ten hold 1.5% to 2%. The material sequenced was whole blood, taken in connection with sensitization to the hapten diphenylcyclopropenone (DPC). The receptors stem from a woman aged 25-40 years with alopecia areata. Some clones in this sample may be carry-over from other donors' samples. Each CDR3 is given with its conserved first and last residue. Fields, in order: clone size, J gene, V gene, D gene, CDR3 DNA, CDR3 protein. A D gene is named only where the DNA matches it firmly. Clone size, where shown, is once, few, many, or a class for clones that have expanded.

many,TRBJ2-1,TRBV7-9,TRBD1,TGTGCCAGCAGCCCCGACAGGGTGCAGTTCTTC,CASSPDRVQFF
many,TRBJ2-3,TRBV10-3,TRBD1,TGTGCCATCAGTAGACCAGGGGGCCTCACAGATACGCAGTATTTT,CAISRPGGLTDTQYF
many,TRBJ2-5,TRBV7-9,NA,TGTGCCAGCAGCGATATAGAGACCCAGTACTTC,CASSDIETQYF
many,TRBJ1-4,TRBV11-3,TRBD1,TGTGCCAGCAGCTTAGGACAGGGAGAGAGGCTGTTTTTT,CASSLGQGERLFF
once,TRBJ2-3,TRBV5-4,TRBD2,TGTGCCAGCAGCGTTGACGGGGGGGCCCTGGGTACGCAGTATTTT,CASSVDGGALGTQYF
NA,TRBJ1-1,TRBV12-3/TRBV12-4,TRBD1,TGTGCCAGCAGTTTAGGGACAGGGACCGAAGCTTTCTTT,CASSLGTGTEAFF
many,TRBJ1-5,TRBV6-6,NA,TGTGCCAGCAGTTACGGGGGGGCCGGTGGTCAGCCCCAGCATTTT,CASSYGGAGGQPQHF
few,TRBJ2-2,TRBV7-8,NA,TGTGCCAGCAGCTTATTGCGGAACACCGGGGAGCTGTTTTTT,CASSLLRNTGELFF
many,TRBJ1-1,TRBV5-6,TRBD1,TGTGCCAGCAGCTCTTTCCCCACAGGGGGGACTGAAGCTTTCTTT,CASSSFPTGGTEAFF
NA,TRBJ1-1,TRBV9,NA,TGTGCCAGCAGCGTAGCAGCAGGGGTGAACACTGAAGCTTTCTTT,CASSVAAGVNTEAFF
many,TRBJ1-1,TRBV4-3,NA,TGCGCCAGCAGCCAAGAGACGGCAGGCCGGGACACTGAAGCTTTCTTT,CASSQETAGRDTEAFF
few,TRBJ2-7,TRBV20-1,TRBD2,TGCAGTGCTCCCCCGGGGGGGGCCAGGGAGCAGTACTTC,CSAPPGGAREQYF
NA,TRBJ1-1,TRBV7-3,NA,TGTGCCAGCGGCCGGACTTCGAACACTGAAGCTTTCTTT,CASGRTSNTEAFF
few,TRBJ2-3,TRBV5-4,TRBD2,TGTGCCAGCAGCTTGGAAGAACTAGCGGGTGCAGATACGCAGTATTTT,CASSLEELAGADTQYF
NA,TRBJ2-7,TRBV10-3,NA,TGTGCCATCAGTGGGGTGTCCTACGAGCAGTACTTC,CAISGVSYEQYF